The 10 T cell receptor beta chains reported below all come from one sample, sequenced in a study of OX40 agonist ivuxolimab in advanced cancers. Sequencing was performed with immunoSEQ multiplex PCR; in TCRdb, only in-frame clones are kept and a portion is missing. The profile shows some 83,000 clones, approximately 86% of them singletons. The material sequenced was CD4+ or CD8+ T cells sorted from blood, taken in a trial of the OX40 agonist ivuxolimab. These receptors were collected from an adult with an advanced solid tumor such as melanoma, head and neck, liver or kidney cancer.

DNA for the CDR3: TGCAGCGTTGGCTCCGGGGGGTCTAGCACAGATACGCAGTATTTT. Protein sequence: CSVGSGGSSTDTQYF. The chain joins TRBV29-1 to TRBJ2-3; 7 nucleotides line up with TRBD2. The CDR3 totals 15 residues. The germline V gene has CDR1 SQVTM and CDR2 ANQGSEA. V lost 4 bases to trimming and J lost 0 bases; unmatched junction nucleotides: 7.

The genes are TRBV28 and TRBJ2-5; D is ambiguous. This CDR3 region has 11 residues. Germline CDR1 and CDR2: MDHEN and SYDVKM. The V end was cut by 2 bases, the J end by 5 bases, with 3 bases between. Written as DNA, the CDR3 is TGTGCCAGCAGTTTAAAGGAGACCCAGTACTTC. Amino acid sequence: CASSLKETQYF.

The genes are TRBV11-3 and TRBJ2-3; 8 nucleotides match TRBD2. The germline V gene encodes CDR1 SGHNT and CDR2 YENEEA. There are 19 residues in the CDR3. V shed 1 base, J shed 0 bases, and the junction held 12 bases outside the gene matches. In DNA, the CDR3 is TGTGCCAGCAGCTTAGTCCTGTTCCTCGGGGGGGCGAGCACAGATACGCAGTATTTT. It translates to CASSLVLFLGGASTDTQYF.

The V and J genes are TRBV10-3 and TRBJ2-2, with TRBD2 matching 13 bases. J was trimmed by 4 bases and V by 2 bases; bases with no gene match: 10. The CDR3 has 19 amino acids. The germline CDR1 and CDR2 sequences are ENHRY and SYGVKD. The CDR3 region has the DNA TGTGCCATCAGTGAGCTAATAAGTACTAGCGGGAGGGTCACCGGGGAGCTGTTTTTT. This encodes CAISELISTSGRVTGELFF.

As to this clone: An end of the junction differs from the germline gene, which may be a read error. The V and J genes are TRBV4-3 and TRBJ2-2; D is perhaps TRBD1 or TRBD2 (5 bases each). The CDR3 is 15 residues long. The germline gives CDR1 LGHNA, CDR2 YSLEER. CDR3 nucleotide sequence: TGCGCCAGCAGCCAACGCAACAGGAAACACCGGGGAGCTGTTTTT. Amino acid sequence: CASSQRNRKHRGAVF.

V is TRBV7-8 and J is TRBJ1-5; no firm D call. CDR1 is SGHVS, CDR2 FQNEAQ, per germline. Trimming left V 0 bases short and J 4 bases short, with 10 bases between. This CDR3 region has 15 residues. Here the CDR3 reads CASSLALGWNQPQHF. CDR3 sequence (DNA): TGTGCCAGCAGCTTAGCGCTCGGTTGGAATCAGCCCCAGCATTTT.

The chain couples TRBV4-3 to TRBJ1-2; TRBD1 is a possible D gene (5 bases). The CDR3 runs 13 residues. V lost 0 bases to trimming and J lost 4 bases, with 6 bases between them. Germline CDR1 is LGHNA and CDR2 is YSLEER. CDR3 sequence reads: CASSQDRAYGYTF. In DNA, the CDR3 is TGCGCCAGCAGCCAAGACAGGGCCTATGGCTACACCTTC.

The chain has TRBV7-9 and TRBJ2-1, with 9 bases that match TRBD2. V shed 1 base, J shed 8 bases, and the junction held 3 bases outside the gene matches. Germline-derived CDR1 and CDR2 are SEHNR and FQNEAQ (reference sequence). This CDR3 has 14 amino acids. CDR3 protein: CASSLELAGYEQFF. The CDR3 region has the DNA TGTGCCAGCAGCTTAGAACTAGCGGGCTATGAGCAGTTCTTC. The variable domain in full, completed from reference TRBV7-9 and TRBJ2-1, reads DTGVSQNPRHKITKRGQNVTFRCDPISEHNRLYWYRQTLGQGPEFLTYFQNEAQLEKSRLLSDRFSAERPKGSFSTLEIQRTEQGDSAMYLCASSLELAGYEQFFGPGTRLTVL.

The chain recombines TRBV7-8 with TRBJ1-1; D is uncertain. The length of the CDR3 is 12 residues. Trimming cost V 3 bases and J 0 bases, with 2 bases left between them. CDR1 SGHVS and CDR2 FQNEAQ come from the germline V gene. The CDR3 DNA sequence: TGTGCCAGCAGCTTCGTGAACACTGAAGCTTTCTTT. Translating it yields CASSFVNTEAFF.

The rearrangement links TRBV9 to TRBJ2-7; 8 nucleotides line up with TRBD1. The CDR3 runs 15 residues. CDR1 SGDLS and CDR2 YYNGEE come from the germline V gene. With V trimmed by 3 bases and J by 0 bases, 5 bases remained unmatched. CDR3 DNA sequence: TGTGCCAGCAGCGGCCGGGACAGGTTCTCCTACGAGCAGTACTTC. This translates into CASSGRDRFSYEQYF.